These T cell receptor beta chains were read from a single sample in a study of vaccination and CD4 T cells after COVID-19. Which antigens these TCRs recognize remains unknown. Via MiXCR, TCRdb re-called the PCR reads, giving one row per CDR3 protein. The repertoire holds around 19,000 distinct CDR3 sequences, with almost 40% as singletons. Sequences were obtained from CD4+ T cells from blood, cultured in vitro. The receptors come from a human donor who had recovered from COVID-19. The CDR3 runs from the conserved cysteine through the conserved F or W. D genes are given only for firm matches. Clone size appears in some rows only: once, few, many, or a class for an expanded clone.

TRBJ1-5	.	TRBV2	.	CASNIRGSNQPQHF	TGTGCCAGCAATATACGGGGATCGAATCAGCCCCAGCATTTT
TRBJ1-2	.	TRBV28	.	CASSFRQRGYTF	TGTGCCAGCAGTTTTCGACAGCGTGGCTACACCTTC
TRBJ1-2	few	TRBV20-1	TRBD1	CSARELTGNGYTF	TGCAGTGCTAGGGAGCTGACAGGGAATGGCTACACCTTC
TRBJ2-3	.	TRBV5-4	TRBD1	CASSIKTGGFVADTQYF	TGTGCCAGCAGCATCAAGACAGGGGGCTTTGTCGCAGATACGCAGTATTTT
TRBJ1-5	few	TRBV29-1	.	CSVPDRPLDPQHF	TGCAGCGTTCCTGACAGGCCCCTTGACCCCCAGCATTTT
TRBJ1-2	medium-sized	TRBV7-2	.	CASSSGHFYGYTF	TGTGCCAGCAGCTCTGGACACTTCTATGGCTACACCTTC
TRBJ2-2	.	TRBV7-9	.	CASSLLGVTGELFF	TGTGCCAGCAGCTTGTTAGGGGTCACCGGGGAGCTGTTTTTT
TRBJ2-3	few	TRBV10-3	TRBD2	CAISEFGGGIDTQYF	TGTGCCATCAGTGAGTTTGGGGGAGGGATAGATACGCAGTATTTT
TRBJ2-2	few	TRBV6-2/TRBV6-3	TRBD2	CASRTSGISSGELFF	TGTGCCAGCAGGACTAGCGGGATTTCGTCCGGGGAGCTGTTTTTT
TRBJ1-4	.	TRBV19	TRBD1	CASSLTGGREKLFF	TGTGCCAGTAGTCTGACAGGGGGCCGTGAAAAACTGTTTTTT
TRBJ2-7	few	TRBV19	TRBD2	CASSTPKGGVSEQYF	TGTGCCAGTAGTACGCCGAAGGGAGGGGTAAGCGAGCAGTACTTC
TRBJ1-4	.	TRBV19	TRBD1	CASSSGTGRNEYF	TGTGCCAGTAGCAGCGGGACAGGGAGAAATGAATATTTT
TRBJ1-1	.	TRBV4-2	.	CASSQLTGEAFF	TGTGCCAGCAGCCAACTGACAGGTGAAGCTTTCTTT
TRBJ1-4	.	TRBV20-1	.	CSAMQRGKLFF	TGCAGTGCTATGCAAAGGGGAAAACTGTTTTTT
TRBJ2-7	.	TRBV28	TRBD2	CASSPRGGDYEQYF	TGTGCCAGCAGTCCCCGGGGGGGTGACTACGAGCAGTACTTC
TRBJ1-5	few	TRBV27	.	CASSASRDPTRPQHF	TGTGCCAGCAGTGCAAGCCGGGATCCCACCCGGCCCCAGCATTTT
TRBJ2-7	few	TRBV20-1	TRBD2	CSARDPTSGTYEQYF	TGCAGTGCTAGAGATCCGACTAGCGGGACCTACGAGCAGTACTTC
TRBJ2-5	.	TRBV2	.	CASSVSWSDPISGETQYF	TGTGCCAGCAGTGTCTCGTGGTCGGACCCAATCTCGGGAGAGACCCAGTACTTC
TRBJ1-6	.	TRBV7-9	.	CASSAPFGALHF	TGTGCCAGCAGCGCCCCTTTTGGGGCCCTCCACTTT
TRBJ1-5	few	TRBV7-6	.	CASSLAQDQPQHF	TGTGCCAGCAGCTTAGCGCAGGATCAGCCCCAGCATTTT
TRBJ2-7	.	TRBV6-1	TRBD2	CASGTRHEQYF	TGTGCCAGCGGGACTAGGCACGAGCAGTACTTC
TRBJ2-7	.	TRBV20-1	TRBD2	CSAINPGTSDEQYF	TGCAGTGCTATAAACCCCGGGACTAGCGACGAGCAGTACTTC
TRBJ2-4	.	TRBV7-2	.	CASSLSGTHGGNIQYF	TGTGCCAGCAGTTTATCCGGGACGCATGGGGGAAACATTCAGTACTTC
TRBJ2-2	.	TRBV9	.	CASSVGTLNTGELFF	TGTGCCAGCAGCGTAGGCACCCTGAACACCGGGGAGCTGTTTTTT
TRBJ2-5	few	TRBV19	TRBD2	CASSQGLAETQYF	TGTGCCAGTAGCCAGGGACTAGCGGAGACCCAGTACTTC
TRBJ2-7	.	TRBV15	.	CATSRDGKANYEQYF	TGTGCCACCAGCAGAGATGGGAAAGCAAACTACGAGCAGTACTTC
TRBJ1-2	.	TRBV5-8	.	CASSFSSWQGNYGYTF	TGTGCCAGCAGCTTCTCTAGCTGGCAGGGAAACTATGGCTACACCTTC
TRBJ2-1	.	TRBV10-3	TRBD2	CATGGEQRWHNEQFF	TGTGCCACCGGGGGGGAGCAGCGCTGGCACAATGAGCAGTTCTTC
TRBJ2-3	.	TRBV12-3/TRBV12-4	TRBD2	CASSRSAAGVADTQYF	TGTGCCAGCAGCCGAAGCGCAGCGGGAGTGGCAGATACGCAGTATTTT
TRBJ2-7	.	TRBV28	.	CASSRGATGPYEQYF	TGTGCCAGCAGTCGGGGGGCGACCGGGCCCTACGAGCAGTACTTC
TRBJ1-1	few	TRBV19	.	CASSIGGYPEAFF	TGTGCCAGTAGTATAGGGGGGTACCCTGAAGCTTTCTTT
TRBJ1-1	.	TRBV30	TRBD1	CAWRLTGVSEAFF	TGTGCCTGGAGGTTAACAGGGGTCTCTGAAGCTTTCTTT
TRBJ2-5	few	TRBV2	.	CASSFVLALQETQYF	TGTGCCAGCTCCTTCGTTCTAGCCTTACAAGAGACCCAGTACTTC
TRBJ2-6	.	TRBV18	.	CASSPLPSSGANVLTF	TGTGCCAGCTCACCACTGCCCTCCTCTGGGGCCAACGTCCTGACTTTC
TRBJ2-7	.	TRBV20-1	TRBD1	CSVPGGTGDASEQYF	TGCAGTGTCCCCGGGGGGACAGGGGATGCCAGCGAGCAGTACTTC
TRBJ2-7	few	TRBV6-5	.	CASSYSLGRASYEQYF	TGTGCCAGCAGTTACTCCCTCGGACGAGCATCCTACGAGCAGTACTTC
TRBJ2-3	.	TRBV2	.	CASSENHSTDTQYF	TGTGCCAGCAGCGAAAACCATAGCACAGATACGCAGTATTTT
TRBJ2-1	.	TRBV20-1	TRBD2	CSARPGGPFNEQFF	TGCAGTGCTAGACCGGGAGGGCCCTTCAATGAGCAGTTCTTC
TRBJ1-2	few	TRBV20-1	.	CSARHKYYGYTF	TGCAGTGCAAGGCACAAATACTATGGCTACACCTTC
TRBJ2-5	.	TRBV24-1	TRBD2	CATSDGLAGAPETQYF	TGTGCCACCAGTGATGGGCTAGCGGGAGCCCCAGAGACCCAGTACTTC
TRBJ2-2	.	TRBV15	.	CATSRARNTPNTGELFF	TGTGCCACCAGCAGGGCGCGTAACACCCCGAACACCGGGGAGCTGTTTTTT
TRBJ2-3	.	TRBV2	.	CASSETARGTDTQYF	TGTGCCAGCAGTGAAACCGCCAGAGGCACAGATACGCAGTATTTT
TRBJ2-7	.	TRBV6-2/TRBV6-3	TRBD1	CASSRRRQGRGEQYF	TGTGCCAGCAGTAGGCGGAGACAGGGTCGGGGCGAGCAGTACTTC
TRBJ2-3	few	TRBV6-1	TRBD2	CASSRDPLAGGRYTDTQYF	TGTGCCAGCAGTCGAGATCCACTAGCGGGGGGACGATACACAGATACGCAGTATTTT
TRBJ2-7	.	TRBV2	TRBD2	CASSASSGEQYF	TGTGCCAGCAGTGCGTCTAGCGGCGAGCAGTACTTC
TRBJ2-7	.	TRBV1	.	CASSRTFPTCYEQYF	TGCGCCAGCAGCCGAACCTTCCCAACTTGCTACGAGCAGTACTTC
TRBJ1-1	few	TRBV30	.	CAWSVSWTSNTEAFF	TGTGCCTGGAGTGTATCCTGGACAAGTAACACTGAAGCTTTCTTT
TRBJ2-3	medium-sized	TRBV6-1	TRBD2	CASSPSGGDTQYF	TGTGCCAGCAGCCCTAGCGGTGGAGATACGCAGTATTTT
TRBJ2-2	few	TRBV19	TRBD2	CASSILAGDTGELFF	TGTGCCAGTAGTATACTAGCGGGAGACACCGGGGAGCTGTTTTTT
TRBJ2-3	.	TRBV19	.	CASSISWGGTLTDTQYF	TGTGCCAGTAGTATCTCGTGGGGCGGGACTCTCACAGATACGCAGTATTTT
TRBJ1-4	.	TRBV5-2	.	CASSQEGGLRDEKLFF	TGCGCCAGCAGCCAAGAGGGGGGCTTGAGGGATGAAAAACTGTTTTTT
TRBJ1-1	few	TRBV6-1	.	CASSSRQSDTEAFF	TGTGCCAGCAGCTCACGACAGTCTGACACTGAAGCTTTCTTT
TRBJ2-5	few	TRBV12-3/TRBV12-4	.	CASSLGGYQETQYF	TGTGCCAGCAGTTTAGGGGGGTACCAAGAGACCCAGTACTTC
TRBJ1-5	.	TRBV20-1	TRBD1	CSATGTGELNQPQHF	TGCAGTGCTACCGGGACAGGGGAGCTTAATCAGCCCCAGCATTTT
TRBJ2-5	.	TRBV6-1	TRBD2	CASSTSGAGVKETQYF	TGTGCCAGCAGTACCTCTGGCGCGGGGGTAAAAGAGACCCAGTACTTC